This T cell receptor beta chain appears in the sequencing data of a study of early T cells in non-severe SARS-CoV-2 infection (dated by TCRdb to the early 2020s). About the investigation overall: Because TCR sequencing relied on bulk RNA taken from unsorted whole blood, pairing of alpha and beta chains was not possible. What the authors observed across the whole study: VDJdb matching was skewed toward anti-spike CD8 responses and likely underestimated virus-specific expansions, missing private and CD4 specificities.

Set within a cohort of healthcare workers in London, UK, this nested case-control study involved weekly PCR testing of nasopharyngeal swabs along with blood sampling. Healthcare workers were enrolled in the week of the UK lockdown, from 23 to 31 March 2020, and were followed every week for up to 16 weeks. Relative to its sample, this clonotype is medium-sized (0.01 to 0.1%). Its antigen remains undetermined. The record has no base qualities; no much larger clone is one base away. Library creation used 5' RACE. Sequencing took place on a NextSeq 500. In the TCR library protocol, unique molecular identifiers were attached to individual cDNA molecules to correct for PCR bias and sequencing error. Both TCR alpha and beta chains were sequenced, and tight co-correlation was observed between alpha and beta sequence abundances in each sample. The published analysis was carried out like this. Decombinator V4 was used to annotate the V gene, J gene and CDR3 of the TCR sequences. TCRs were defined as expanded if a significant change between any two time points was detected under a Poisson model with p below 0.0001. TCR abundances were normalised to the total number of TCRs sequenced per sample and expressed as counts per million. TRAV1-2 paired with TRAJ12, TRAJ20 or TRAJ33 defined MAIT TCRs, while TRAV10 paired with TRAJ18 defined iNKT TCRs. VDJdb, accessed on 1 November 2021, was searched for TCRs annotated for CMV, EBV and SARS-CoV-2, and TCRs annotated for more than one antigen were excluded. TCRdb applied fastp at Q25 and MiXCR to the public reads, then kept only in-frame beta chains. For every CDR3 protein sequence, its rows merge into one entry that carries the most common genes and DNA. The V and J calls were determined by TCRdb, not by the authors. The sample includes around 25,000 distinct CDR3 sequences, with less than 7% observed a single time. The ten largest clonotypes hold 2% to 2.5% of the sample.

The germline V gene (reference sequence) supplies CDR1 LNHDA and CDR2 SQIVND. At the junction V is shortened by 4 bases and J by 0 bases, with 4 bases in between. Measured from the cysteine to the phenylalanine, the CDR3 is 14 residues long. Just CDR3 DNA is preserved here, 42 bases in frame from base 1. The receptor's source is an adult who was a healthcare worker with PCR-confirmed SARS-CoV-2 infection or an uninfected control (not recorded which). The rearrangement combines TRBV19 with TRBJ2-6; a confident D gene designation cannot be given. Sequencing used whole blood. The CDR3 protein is CASSRYSGANVLTF. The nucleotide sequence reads TGTGCCAGTAGTAGGTACTCTGGGGCCAACGTCCTGACTTTC.